This entry features one TCR beta chain sequence. The method was immunoSEQ multiplex PCR; TCRdb's version includes in-frame clones alone and lacks a portion of them. The table shows approximately 470,000 clones, with about 84% occurring only once. Genomic DNA, for the unsorted samples, came from about 90 million PBMCs. With V trimmed by 6 bases and J by 8 bases, 12 bases remained unmatched. CDR1 is MNHEY and CDR2 is SMNVEV in the germline V gene (reference sequence). There are 14 residues in the CDR3. This specimen comes from a study of shared clonotypes between healthy human individuals. The rearrangement uses TRBV27 and TRBJ1-2, with 7 nucleotides matching TRBD1. The sample taken for sequencing was PBMCs. The clonotype originates from a middle-aged woman in good health. Some clones in this sample may be carry-over from other donors' samples. The CDR3, as DNA: TGTGCCAGCAGCCCGACAGGGTACAAAAAGGGCTACACCTTC. It specifies CASSPTGYKKGYTF.